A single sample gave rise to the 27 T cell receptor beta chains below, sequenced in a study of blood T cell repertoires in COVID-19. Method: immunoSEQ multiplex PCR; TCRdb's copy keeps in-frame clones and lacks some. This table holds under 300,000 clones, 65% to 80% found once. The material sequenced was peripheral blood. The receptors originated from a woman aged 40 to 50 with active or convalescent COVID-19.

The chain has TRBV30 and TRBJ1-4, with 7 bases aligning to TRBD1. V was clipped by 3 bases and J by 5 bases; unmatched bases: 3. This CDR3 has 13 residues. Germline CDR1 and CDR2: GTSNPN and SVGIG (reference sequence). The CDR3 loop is CAWSNRGNEKLFF. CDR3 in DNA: TGTGCCTGGAGCAACAGGGGCAATGAAAAACTGTTTTTT.

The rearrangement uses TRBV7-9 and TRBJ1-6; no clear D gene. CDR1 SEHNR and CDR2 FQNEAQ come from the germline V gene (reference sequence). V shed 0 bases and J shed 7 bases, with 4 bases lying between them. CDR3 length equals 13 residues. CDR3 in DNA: TGTGCCAGCAGCTTAGCTGAGAATTCACCCCTCCACTTT. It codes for CASSLAENSPLHF.

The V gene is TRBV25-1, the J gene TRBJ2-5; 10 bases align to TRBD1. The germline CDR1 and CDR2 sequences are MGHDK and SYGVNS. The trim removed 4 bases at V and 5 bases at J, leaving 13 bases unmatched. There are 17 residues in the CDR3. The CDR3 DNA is TGTGCCAGCAGTGTCTGGACAGGGGGGGTTAAAGGGGAGACCCAGTACTTC. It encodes CASSVWTGGVKGETQYF.

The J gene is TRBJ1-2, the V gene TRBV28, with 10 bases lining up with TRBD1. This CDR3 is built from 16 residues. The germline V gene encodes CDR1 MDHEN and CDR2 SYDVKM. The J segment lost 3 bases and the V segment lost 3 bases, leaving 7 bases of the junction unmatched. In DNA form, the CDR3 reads TGTGCCAGCAGTTTCCGGGACAGGGGACTTCACTATGGCTACACCTTC. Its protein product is CASSFRDRGLHYGYTF.

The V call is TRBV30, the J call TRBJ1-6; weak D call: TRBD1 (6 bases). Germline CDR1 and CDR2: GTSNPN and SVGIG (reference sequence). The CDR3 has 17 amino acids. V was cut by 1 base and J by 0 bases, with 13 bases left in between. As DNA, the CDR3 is TGTGCCTGGAGTGCCCTCGACAGGAGCTCCTATAATTCACCCCTCCACTTT. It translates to CAWSALDRSSYNSPLHF.

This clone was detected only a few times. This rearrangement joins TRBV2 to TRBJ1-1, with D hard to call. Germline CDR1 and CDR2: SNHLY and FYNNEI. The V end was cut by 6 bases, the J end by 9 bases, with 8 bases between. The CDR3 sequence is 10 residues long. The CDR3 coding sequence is TGTGCCAGCAGCGCGGGGAAAGCTTTCTTT. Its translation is CASSAGKAFF. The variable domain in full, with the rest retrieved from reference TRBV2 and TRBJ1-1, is EPEVTQTPSHQVTQMGQEVILRCVPISNHLYFYWYRQILGQKVEFLVSFYNNEISEKSEIFDDQFSVERPDGSNFTLKIRSTKLEDSAMYFCASSAGKAFFGQGTRLTVV.

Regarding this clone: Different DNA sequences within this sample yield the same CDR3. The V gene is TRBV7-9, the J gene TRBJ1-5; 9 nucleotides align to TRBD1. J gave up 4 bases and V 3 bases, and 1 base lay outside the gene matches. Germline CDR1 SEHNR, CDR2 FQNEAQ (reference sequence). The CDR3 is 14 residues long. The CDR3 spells CASSLDRGNQPQHF. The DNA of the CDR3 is TGTGCCAGCAGCTTGGACAGGGGTAATCAGCCCCAGCATTTT.

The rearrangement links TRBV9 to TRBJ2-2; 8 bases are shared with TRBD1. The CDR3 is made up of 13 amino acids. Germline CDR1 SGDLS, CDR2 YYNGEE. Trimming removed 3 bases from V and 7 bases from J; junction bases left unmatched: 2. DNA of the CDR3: TGTGCCAGCAGCGGACAGGGGAACGGGGAGCTGTTTTTT. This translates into CASSGQGNGELFF.

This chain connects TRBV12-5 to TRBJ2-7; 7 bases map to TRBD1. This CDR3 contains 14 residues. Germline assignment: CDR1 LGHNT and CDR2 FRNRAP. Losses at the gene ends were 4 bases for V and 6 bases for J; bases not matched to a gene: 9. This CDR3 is CASGSVFEGAEQYF. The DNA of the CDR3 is TGTGCTAGTGGTTCCGTGTTTGAGGGGGCCGAGCAGTACTTC.

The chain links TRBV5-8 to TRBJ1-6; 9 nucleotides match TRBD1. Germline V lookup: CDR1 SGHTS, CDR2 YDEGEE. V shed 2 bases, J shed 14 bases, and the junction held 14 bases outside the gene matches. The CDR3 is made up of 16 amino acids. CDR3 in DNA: TGTGCCAGCAGCTTTATCGGGACAGGGACGTGGTCGGCCCTCCACTTT. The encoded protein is CASSFIGTGTWSALHF.

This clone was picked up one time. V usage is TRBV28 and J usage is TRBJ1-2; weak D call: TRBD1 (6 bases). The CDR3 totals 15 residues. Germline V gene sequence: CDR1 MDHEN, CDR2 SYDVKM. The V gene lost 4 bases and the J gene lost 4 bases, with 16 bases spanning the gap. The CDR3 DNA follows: TGTGCCAGCAGTTCCCCGGGGGGCGGCGGCTATGGCTACACCTTC. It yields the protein CASSSPGGGGYGYTF.

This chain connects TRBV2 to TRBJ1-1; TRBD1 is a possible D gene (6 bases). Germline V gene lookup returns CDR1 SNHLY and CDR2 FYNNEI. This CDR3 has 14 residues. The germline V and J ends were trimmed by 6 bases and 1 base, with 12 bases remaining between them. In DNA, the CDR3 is TGTGCCAGCAGGTCACTAGGGGGGAACACTGAAGCTTTCTTT. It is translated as CASRSLGGNTEAFF.

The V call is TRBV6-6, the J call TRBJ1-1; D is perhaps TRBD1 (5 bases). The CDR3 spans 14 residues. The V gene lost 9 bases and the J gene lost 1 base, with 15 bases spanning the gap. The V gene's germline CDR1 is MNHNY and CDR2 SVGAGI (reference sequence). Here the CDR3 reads CASQLGQENTEAFF. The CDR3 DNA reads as TGTGCCAGTCAATTAGGACAAGAGAACACTGAAGCTTTCTTT.

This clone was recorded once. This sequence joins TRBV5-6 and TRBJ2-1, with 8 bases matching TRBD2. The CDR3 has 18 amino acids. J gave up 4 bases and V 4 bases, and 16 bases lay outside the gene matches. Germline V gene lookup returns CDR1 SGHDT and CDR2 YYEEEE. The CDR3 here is CASSPVRGGPSPYNEQFF. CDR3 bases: TGTGCCAGCAGCCCGGTGCGCGGGGGGCCCTCGCCTTACAATGAGCAGTTCTTC.

CDR3 nucleotide sequence: TGTGCCAGTAGTATAAGCAGGGGCGAGTACAATGAGCAGTTCTTC. Amino acids: CASSISRGEYNEQFF. V and J are TRBV19 and TRBJ2-1; tentatively, D is TRBD1 (6 bases). The CDR3 covers 15 residues. Germline loops: CDR1 LNHDA, CDR2 SQIVND (reference sequence). Trimming stripped 2 bases from V and 4 bases from J, with 12 bases between. Combining the CDR3 with reference TRBV19 and TRBJ2-1 gives the whole variable domain DGGITQSPKYLFRKEGQNVTLSCEQNLNHDAMYWYRQDPGQGLRLIYYSQIVNDFQKGDIAEGYSVSREKKESFPLTVTSAQKNPTAFYLCASSISRGEYNEQFFGPGTRLTVL.

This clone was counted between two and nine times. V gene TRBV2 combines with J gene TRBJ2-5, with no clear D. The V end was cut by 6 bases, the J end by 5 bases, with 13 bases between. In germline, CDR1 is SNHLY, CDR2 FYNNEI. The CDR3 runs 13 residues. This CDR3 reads CASSRAMKETQYF. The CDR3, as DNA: TGTGCCAGCAGCCGAGCTATGAAGGAGACCCAGTACTTC.

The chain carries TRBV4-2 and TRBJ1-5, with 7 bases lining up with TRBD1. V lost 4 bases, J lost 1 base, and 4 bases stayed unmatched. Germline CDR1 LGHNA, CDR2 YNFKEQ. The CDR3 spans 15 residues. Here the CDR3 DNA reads TGTGCCAGCAGCCGCAGGGGGGAGAGCAATCAGCCCCAGCATTTT. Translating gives CASSRRGESNQPQHF.

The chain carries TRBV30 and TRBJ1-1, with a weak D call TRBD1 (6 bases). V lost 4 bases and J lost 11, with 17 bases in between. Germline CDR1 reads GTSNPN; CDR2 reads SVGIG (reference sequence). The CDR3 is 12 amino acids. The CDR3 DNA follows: TGTGCCTGGAATATTGCTGGGGGCGATGCTTTCTTT. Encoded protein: CAWNIAGGDAFF.

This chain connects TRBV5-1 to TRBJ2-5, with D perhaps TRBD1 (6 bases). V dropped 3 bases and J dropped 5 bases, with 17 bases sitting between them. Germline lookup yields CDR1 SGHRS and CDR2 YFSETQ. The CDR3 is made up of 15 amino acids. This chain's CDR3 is CASSSGQPGVETQYF. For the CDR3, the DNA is TGCGCCAGCAGCTCCGGACAGCCCGGGGTGGAGACCCAGTACTTC. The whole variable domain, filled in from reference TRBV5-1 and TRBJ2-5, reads KAGVTQTPRYLIKTRGQQVTLSCSPISGHRSVSWYQQTPGQGLQFLFEYFSETQRNKGNFPGRFSGRQFSNSRSEMNVSTLELGDSALYLCASSSGQPGVETQYFGPGTRLLVL.

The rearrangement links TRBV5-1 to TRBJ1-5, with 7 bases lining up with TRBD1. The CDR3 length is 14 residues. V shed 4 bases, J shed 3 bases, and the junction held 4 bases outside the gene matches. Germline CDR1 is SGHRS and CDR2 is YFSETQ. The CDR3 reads CASSNGTDNQPQHF. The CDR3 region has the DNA TGCGCCAGCAGCAACGGGACAGACAATCAGCCCCAGCATTTT.

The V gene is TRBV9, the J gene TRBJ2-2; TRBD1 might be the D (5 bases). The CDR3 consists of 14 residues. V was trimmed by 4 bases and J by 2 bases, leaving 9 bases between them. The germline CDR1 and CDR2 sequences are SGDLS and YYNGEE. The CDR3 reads CASSPQGNTGELFF. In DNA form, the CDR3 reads TGTGCCAGCAGCCCCCAGGGTAACACCGGGGAGCTGTTTTTT. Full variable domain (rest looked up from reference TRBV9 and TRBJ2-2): DSGVTQTPKHLITATGQRVTLRCSPRSGDLSVYWYQQSLDQGLQFLIQYYNGEERAKGNILERFSAQQFPDLHSELNLSSLELGDSALYFCASSPQGNTGELFFGEGSRLTVL.

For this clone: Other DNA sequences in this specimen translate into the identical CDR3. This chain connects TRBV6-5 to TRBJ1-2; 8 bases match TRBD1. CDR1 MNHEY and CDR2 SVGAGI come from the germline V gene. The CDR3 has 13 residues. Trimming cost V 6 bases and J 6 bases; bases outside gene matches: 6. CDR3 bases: TGTGCCAGCAGCCGAGACAGGGGCGATGGCTACACCTTC. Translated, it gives CASSRDRGDGYTF.

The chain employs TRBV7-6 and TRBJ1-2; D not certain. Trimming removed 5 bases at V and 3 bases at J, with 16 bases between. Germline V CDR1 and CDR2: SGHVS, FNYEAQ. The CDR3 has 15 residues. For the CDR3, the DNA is TGTGCCAGCAGCGCCACGGGTAACCAATACTATGGCTACACCTTC. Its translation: CASSATGNQYYGYTF.

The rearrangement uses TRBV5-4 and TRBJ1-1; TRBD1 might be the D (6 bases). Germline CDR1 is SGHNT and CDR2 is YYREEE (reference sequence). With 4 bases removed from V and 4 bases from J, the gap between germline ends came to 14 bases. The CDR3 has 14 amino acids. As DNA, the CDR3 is TGTGCCAGCAGCCTACCCCGGGACACCACTGAAGCTTTCTTT. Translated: CASSLPRDTTEAFF.

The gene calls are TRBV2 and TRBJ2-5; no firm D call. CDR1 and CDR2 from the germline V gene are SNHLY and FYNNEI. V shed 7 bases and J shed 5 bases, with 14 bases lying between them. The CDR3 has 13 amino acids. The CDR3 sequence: CASNRNLGETQYF. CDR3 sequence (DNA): TGTGCCAGCAATCGGAACCTCGGGGAGACCCAGTACTTC.

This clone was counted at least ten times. The DNA of the CDR3 is TGCGCCAGCAGCTTGTGGGGCGAGCAGCCCCAGCATTTT. Amino acids: CASSLWGEQPQHF. The genes are TRBV5-1 and TRBJ1-5; tentative D call: TRBD1 (5 bases). The germline V gene has CDR1 SGHRS and CDR2 YFSETQ. Trimming removed 1 base from V and 7 bases from J, with 9 bases in between. The CDR3 spans 13 residues.

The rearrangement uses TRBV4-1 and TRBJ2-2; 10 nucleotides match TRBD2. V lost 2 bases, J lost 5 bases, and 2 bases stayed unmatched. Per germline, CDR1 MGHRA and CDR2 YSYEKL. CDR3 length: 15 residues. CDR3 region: CASSQSGGATGELFF. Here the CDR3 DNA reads TGCGCCAGCAGCCAAAGCGGGGGGGCTACCGGGGAGCTGTTTTTT.